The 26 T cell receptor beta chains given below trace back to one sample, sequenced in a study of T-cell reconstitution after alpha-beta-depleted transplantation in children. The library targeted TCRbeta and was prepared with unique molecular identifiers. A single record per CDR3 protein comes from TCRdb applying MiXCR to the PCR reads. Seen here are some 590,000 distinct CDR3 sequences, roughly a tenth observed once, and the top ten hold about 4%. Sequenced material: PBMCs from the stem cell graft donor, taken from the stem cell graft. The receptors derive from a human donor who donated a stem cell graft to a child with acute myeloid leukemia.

CDR3 nucleotide sequence: TGTGCCACCAGTGATCGGGGACTAGCGGGGCTTGGCGATACGCAGTATTTT. This sequence encodes CATSDRGLAGLGDTQYF. The chain uses TRBV24-1 and TRBJ2-3; 13 bases are a match to TRBD2. Trimming took 3 bases from V and 6 from J; bases not matched to a gene: 8. This CDR3 is built from 17 residues. Germline lookup yields CDR1 KGHDR and CDR2 SFDVKD.

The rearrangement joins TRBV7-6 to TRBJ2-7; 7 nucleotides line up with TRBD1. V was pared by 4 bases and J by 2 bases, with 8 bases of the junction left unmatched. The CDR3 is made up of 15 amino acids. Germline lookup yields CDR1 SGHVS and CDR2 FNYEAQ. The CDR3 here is CASSWGKGGPYEQYF. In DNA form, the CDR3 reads TGTGCCAGCAGCTGGGGTAAAGGGGGCCCCTACGAGCAGTACTTC.

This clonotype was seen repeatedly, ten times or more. CDR3 nucleotide sequence: TGTGCCAGCAGCCAAGATCTAAGACTAGCACGCGAAAACAATGAGCAGTTCTTC. Its translation: CASSQDLRLARENNEQFF. This chain joins TRBV4-2 and TRBJ2-1, with 7 bases fitting TRBD2. V gave up 0 bases and J gave up 5 bases; unmatched junction bases: 13. CDR1 LGHNA and CDR2 YNFKEQ come from the germline V gene. The CDR3 totals 18 residues.

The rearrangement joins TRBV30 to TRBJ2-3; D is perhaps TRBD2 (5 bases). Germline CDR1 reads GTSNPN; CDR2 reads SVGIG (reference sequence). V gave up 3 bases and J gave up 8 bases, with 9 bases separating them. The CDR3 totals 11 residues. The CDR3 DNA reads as TGTGCCTGGAGAAAGCGGACTACGCAGTATTTT. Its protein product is CAWRKRTTQYF.

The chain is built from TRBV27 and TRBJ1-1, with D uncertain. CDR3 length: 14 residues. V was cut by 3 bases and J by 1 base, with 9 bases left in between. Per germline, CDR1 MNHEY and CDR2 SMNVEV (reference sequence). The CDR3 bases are TGTGCCAGCAGTTTCCCCGGGTCGAACACTGAAGCTTTCTTT. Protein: CASSFPGSNTEAFF.

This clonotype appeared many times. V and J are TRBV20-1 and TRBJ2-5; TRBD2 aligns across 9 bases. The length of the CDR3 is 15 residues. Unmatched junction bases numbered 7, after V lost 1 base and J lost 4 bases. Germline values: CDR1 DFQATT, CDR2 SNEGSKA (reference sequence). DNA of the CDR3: TGCAGTGCTAGAGTGGTAGCGGGAGCGGGAGAGACCCAGTACTTC. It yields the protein CSARVVAGAGETQYF.

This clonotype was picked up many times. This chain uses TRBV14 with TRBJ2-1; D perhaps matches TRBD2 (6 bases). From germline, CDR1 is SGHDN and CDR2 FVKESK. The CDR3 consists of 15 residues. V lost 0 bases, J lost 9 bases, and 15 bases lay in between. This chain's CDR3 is CASSQDWRGKGEQFF. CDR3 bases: TGTGCCAGCAGCCAAGATTGGCGGGGAAAGGGTGAGCAGTTCTTC.

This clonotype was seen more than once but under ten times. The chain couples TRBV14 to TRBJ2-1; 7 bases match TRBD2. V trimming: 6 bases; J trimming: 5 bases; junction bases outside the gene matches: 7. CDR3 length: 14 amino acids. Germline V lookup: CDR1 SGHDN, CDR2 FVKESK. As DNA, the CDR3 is TGTGCCAGCAGTCGGACTAGGATTCACAATGAGCAGTTCTTC. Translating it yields CASSRTRIHNEQFF.

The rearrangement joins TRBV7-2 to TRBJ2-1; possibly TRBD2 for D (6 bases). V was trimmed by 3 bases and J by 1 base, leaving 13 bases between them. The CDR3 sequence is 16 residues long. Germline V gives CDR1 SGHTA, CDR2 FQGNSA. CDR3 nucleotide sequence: TGTGCCAGCAGCTTCTCCCGGAGGGCTTCCTACAATGAGCAGTTCTTC. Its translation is CASSFSRRASYNEQFF.

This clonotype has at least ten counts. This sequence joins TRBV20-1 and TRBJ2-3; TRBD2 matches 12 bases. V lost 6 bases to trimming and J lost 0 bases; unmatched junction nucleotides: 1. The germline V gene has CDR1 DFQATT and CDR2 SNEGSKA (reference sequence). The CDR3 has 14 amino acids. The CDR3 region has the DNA TGCAGTGCAGGACTAGCGGGGAGCACAGATACGCAGTATTTT. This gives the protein CSAGLAGSTDTQYF.

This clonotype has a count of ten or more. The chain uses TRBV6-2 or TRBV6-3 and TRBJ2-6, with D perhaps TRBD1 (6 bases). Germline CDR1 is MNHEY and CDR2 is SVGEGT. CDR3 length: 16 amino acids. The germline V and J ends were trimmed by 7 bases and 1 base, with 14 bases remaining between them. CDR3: CASTPTGLSGANVLTF. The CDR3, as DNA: TGTGCCAGCACCCCGACAGGACTGTCTGGGGCCAACGTCCTGACTTTC.

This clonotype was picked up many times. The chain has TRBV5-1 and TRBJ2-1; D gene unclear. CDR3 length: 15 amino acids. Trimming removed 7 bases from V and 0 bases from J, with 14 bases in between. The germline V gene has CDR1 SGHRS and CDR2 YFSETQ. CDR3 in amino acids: CASGSGLSSYNEQFF. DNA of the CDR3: TGCGCCAGCGGGTCCGGATTAAGCTCCTACAATGAGCAGTTCTTC. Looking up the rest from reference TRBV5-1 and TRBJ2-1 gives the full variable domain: KAGVTQTPRYLIKTRGQQVTLSCSPISGHRSVSWYQQTPGQGLQFLFEYFSETQRNKGNFPGRFSGRQFSNSRSEMNVSTLELGDSALYLCASGSGLSSYNEQFFGPGTRLTVL.

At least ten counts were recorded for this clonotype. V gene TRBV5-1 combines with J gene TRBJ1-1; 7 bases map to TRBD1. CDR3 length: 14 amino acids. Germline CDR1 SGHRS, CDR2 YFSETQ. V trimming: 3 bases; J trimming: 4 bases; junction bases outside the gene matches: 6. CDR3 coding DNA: TGCGCCAGCAGCTCCCTAGCAGGGGGCACTGAAGCTTTCTTT. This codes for CASSSLAGGTEAFF.

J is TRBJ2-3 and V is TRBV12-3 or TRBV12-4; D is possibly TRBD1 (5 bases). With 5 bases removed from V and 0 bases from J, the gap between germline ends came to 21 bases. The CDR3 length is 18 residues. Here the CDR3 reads CASSEASRVSYSTDTQYF. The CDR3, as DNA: TGTGCCAGCAGTGAAGCCTCCAGGGTCTCGTATAGCACAGATACGCAGTATTTT.

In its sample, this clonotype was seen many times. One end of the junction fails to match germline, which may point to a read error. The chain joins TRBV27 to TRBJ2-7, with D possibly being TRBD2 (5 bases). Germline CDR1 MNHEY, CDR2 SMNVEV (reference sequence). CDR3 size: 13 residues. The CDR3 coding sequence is TGCGCCAGCAGAGGGTCGGGCAGTTACGAGCAGTACTTC. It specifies CASRGSGSYEQYF.

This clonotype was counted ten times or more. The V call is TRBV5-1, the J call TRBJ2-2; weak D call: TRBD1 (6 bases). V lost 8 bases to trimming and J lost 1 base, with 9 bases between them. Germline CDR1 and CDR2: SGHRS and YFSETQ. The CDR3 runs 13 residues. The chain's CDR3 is CASTGMNTGELFF. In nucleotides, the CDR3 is TGCGCCAGTACAGGGATGAACACCGGGGAGCTGTTTTTT.

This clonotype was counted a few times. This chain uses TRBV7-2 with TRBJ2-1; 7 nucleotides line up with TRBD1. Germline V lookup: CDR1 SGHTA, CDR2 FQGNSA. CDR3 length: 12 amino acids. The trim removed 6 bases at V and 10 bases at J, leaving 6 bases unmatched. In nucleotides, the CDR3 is TGTGCCAGCAGACGGACAGGCGGCGAGCAGTTCTTC. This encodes CASRRTGGEQFF.

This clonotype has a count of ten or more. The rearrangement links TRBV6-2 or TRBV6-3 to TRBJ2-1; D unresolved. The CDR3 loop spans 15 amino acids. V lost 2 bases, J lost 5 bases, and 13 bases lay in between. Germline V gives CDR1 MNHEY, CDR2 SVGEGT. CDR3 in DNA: TGTGCCAGCAGTTACGCGGCTAGTCACCACAATGAGCAGTTCTTC. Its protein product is CASSYAASHHNEQFF.

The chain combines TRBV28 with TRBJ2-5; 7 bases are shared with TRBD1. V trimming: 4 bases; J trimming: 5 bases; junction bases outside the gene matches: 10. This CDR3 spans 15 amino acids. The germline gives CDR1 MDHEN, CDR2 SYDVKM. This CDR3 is CASSSTNRGVETQYF. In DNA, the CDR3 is TGTGCCAGCAGTTCGACGAACAGGGGCGTGGAGACCCAGTACTTC.

Here the CDR3 reads CASSLNRGDSEAFF. Written as DNA, the CDR3 is TGTGCCAGCAGCTTAAACAGGGGGGACTCTGAAGCTTTCTTT. The rearrangement links TRBV7-2 to TRBJ1-1, with 8 bases matching TRBD1. The J segment lost 6 bases and the V segment lost 2 bases, leaving 5 bases of the junction unmatched. Germline V lookup: CDR1 SGHTA, CDR2 FQGNSA. This CDR3 has 14 amino acids. The entire variable domain, with the rest obtained from reference TRBV7-2 and TRBJ1-1, is as follows: GAGVSQSPSNKVTEKGKDVELRCDPISGHTALYWYRQSLGQGLEFLIYFQGNSAPDKSGLPSDRFSAERTGGSVSTLTIQRTQQEDSAVYLCASSLNRGDSEAFFGQGTRLTVV.

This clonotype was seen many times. The CDR3: CASSLRQGARNEQFF. Written as DNA, the CDR3 is TGTGCCAGCAGTTTACGACAGGGGGCGAGGAATGAGCAGTTCTTC. The J gene is TRBJ2-1, the V gene TRBV12-3 or TRBV12-4; 10 bases are shared with TRBD1. The CDR3 runs to 15 residues. Trimming took 2 bases from V and 7 from J; bases not matched to a gene: 5.

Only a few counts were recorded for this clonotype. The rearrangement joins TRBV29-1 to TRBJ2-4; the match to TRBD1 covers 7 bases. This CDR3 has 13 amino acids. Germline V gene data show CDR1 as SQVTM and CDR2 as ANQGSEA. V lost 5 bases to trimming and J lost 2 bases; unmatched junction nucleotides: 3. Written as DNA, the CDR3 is TGCAGCGTTCTGACAGGGACCAAAAACATTCAGTACTTC. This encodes CSVLTGTKNIQYF.

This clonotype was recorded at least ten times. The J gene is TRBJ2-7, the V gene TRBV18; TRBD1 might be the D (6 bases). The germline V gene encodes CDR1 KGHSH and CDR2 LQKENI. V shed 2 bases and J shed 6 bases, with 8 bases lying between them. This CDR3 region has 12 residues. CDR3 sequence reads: CASSPGQSEQYF. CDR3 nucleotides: TGTGCCAGCTCACCAGGACAGTCCGAGCAGTACTTC.

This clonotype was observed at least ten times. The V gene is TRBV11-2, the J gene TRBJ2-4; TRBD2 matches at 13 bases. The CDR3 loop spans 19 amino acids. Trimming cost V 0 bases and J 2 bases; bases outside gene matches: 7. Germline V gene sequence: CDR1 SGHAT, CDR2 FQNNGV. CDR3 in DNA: TGTGCCAGCAGCTTAGAAGGACTAGCGGGAGATGGGACCAAAAACATTCAGTACTTC. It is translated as CASSLEGLAGDGTKNIQYF. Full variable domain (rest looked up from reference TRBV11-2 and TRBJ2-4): EAGVAQSPRYKIIEKRQSVAFWCNPISGHATLYWYQQILGQGPKLLIQFQNNGVVDDSQLPKDRFSAERLKGVDSTLKIQPAKLEDSAVYLCASSLEGLAGDGTKNIQYFGAGTRLSVL.

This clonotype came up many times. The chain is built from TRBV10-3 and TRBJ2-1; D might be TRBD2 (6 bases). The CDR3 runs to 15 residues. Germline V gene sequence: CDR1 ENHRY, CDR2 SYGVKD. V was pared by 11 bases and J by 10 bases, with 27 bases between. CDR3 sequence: CAVRDLPPGVEEQFF. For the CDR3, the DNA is TGTGCCGTGCGGGACCTACCGCCGGGGGTGGAAGAGCAGTTCTTC.

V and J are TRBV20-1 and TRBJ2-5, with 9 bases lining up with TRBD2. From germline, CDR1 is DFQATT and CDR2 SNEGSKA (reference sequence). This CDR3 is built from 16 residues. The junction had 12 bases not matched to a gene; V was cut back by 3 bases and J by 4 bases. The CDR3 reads CSARSPAGGPGETQYF. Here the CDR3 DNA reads TGCAGTGCTAGGTCTCCGGCGGGAGGGCCGGGAGAGACCCAGTACTTC.